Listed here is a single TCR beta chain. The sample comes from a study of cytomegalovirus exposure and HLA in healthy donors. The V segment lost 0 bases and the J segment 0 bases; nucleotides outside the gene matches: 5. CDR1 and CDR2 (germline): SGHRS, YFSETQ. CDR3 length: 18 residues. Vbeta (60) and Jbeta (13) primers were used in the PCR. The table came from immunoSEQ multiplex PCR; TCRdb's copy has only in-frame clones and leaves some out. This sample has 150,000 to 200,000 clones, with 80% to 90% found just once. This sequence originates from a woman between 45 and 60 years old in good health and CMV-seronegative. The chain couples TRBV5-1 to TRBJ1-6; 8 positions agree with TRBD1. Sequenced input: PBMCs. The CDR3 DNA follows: TGCGCCAGCAGCTTGGCCGGGACAGGCCTCTCCTATAATTCACCCCTCCACTTT. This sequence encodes CASSLAGTGLSYNSPLHF.